One sample yielded the 12 T cell receptor beta chains listed below, sequenced in a study of low-dose radiotherapy and immunotherapy resistance in tumors. Time point denoted: after trial treatment. Treatment here: LDRT plus nivolumab, ipilimumab, low-dose cyclophosphamide and aspirin (RACIN trial). TRAV- and TRBV-specific primers were used for first-strand cDNA, which covered alpha and beta chains. With a constant-region primer and a V-primer adapter, TCRs were subjected to roughly 18 PCR cycles of amplification. A single record per CDR3 protein comes from TCRdb applying MiXCR to the reads. The sample lists tens of thousands of distinct CDR3 sequences, about 17% seen once, with less than 1.5% in the top ten. This specimen consisted of PBMCs, obtained after low-dose radiotherapy plus immunotherapy. The receptors were gathered from a male donor with prostate cancer.

There are many counts of this clonotype. The chain combines TRBV28 with TRBJ2-7; TRBD2 matches 10 bases. V dropped 6 bases and J dropped 6; count of bases not matched to a gene: 26. Germline CDR1 MDHEN, CDR2 SYDVKM. The CDR3 loop spans 20 amino acids. The CDR3 protein is CASSLAVGTSVHLTPGEQYF. DNA of the CDR3: TGTGCCAGCAGCCTCGCCGTGGGGACTAGCGTTCACCTTACTCCCGGCGAGCAGTACTTC. The variable domain in full, with the rest retrieved from reference TRBV28 and TRBJ2-7, is DVKVTQSSRYLVKRTGEKVFLECVQDMDHENMFWYRQDPGLGLRLIYFSYDVKMKEKGDIPEGYSVSREKKERFSLILESASTNQTSMYLCASSLAVGTSVHLTPGEQYFGPGTRLTVT.

Details on this clonotype: A far larger clone is one nucleotide away, so this likely arose from a read error. The chain has TRBV11-2 and TRBJ2-1, with 10 bases lining up with TRBD2. Trimming took 5 bases from V and 10 from J; bases not matched to a gene: 11. CDR1 is SGHAT, CDR2 FQNNGV, per germline. This CDR3 spans 15 amino acids. The CDR3 sequence is CASSRRLAGWYEQFF. The CDR3 DNA reads as TGTGCCAGCAGCCGTAGACTAGCGGGTTGGTACGAGCAGTTCTTC.

This clonotype came up many times. The chain has TRBV19 and TRBJ1-2; D gene ambiguous. V was clipped by 6 bases and J by 3 bases, with 11 bases between them. CDR3 length: 13 residues. Germline CDR1 is LNHDA and CDR2 is SQIVND (reference sequence). The CDR3 reads CASRQSQDYGYTF. The CDR3 DNA sequence: TGTGCCAGTAGACAGTCCCAGGACTATGGCTACACCTTC.

The chain employs TRBV20-1 and TRBJ2-1; 13 bases are a match to TRBD2. V lost 2 bases and J lost 9; bases outside the gene matches: 10. CDR1 is DFQATT and CDR2 is SNEGSKA in the germline V gene (reference sequence). The CDR3 has 16 amino acids. The CDR3 DNA sequence: TGCAGTGCTAGATCCCGGACTAGCGGGAGAAAGAGTGAGCAGTTCTTC. Its translation: CSARSRTSGRKSEQFF.

The sample holds many counts of this clonotype. This sequence joins TRBV4-3 and TRBJ2-2, with 7 nucleotides matching TRBD2. CDR1 is LGHNA, CDR2 YSLEER, per germline. CDR3 length: 16 amino acids. Trimming took 1 base from V and 0 from J; bases not matched to a gene: 2. CDR3 coding DNA: TGCGCCAGCAGCCAAGCGGGGACTACGAACACCGGGGAGCTGTTTTTT. Translation gives CASSQAGTTNTGELFF.

This clonotype was seen a few times. The gene calls are TRBV28 and TRBJ2-3; D might be TRBD2 (5 bases). The germline CDR1 and CDR2 sequences are MDHEN and SYDVKM. Trimming left V 3 bases short and J 8 bases short, with 9 bases between. This CDR3 contains 12 residues. The CDR3 coding sequence is TGTGCCAGCAGTTTTTCGGCGGGTACGCAGTATTTT. This gives the protein CASSFSAGTQYF. Full variable domain (outside the CDR3, taken from reference TRBV28 and TRBJ2-3): DVKVTQSSRYLVKRTGEKVFLECVQDMDHENMFWYRQDPGLGLRLIYFSYDVKMKEKGDIPEGYSVSREKKERFSLILESASTNQTSMYLCASSFSAGTQYFGPGTRLTVL.

This chain connects TRBV4-2 to TRBJ2-1, with D unclear. In germline, CDR1 is LGHNA, CDR2 YNFKEQ. Trimming removed 0 bases from V and 8 bases from J, with 8 bases in between. The CDR3 sequence is 13 residues long. CDR3 DNA sequence: TGTGCCAGCAGCCAAGATTGGGTGGATGAGCAGTTCTTC. As protein: CASSQDWVDEQFF.

This clonotype was counted ten times or more. The gene calls are TRBV2 and TRBJ2-1; a weak D match, TRBD2 (5 bases). CDR3 size: 14 residues. Between the trimmed V and J ends, which lost 7 bases and 2 bases, there was a span of 12 bases. Germline CDR1 is SNHLY and CDR2 is FYNNEI. The CDR3 region is CASKDDGTYNEQFF. DNA of the CDR3: TGTGCCAGCAAGGACGACGGGACCTACAATGAGCAGTTCTTC.

This clonotype came up many times. V is TRBV29-1 and J is TRBJ2-1; 12 bases agree with TRBD2. Germline lookup yields CDR1 SQVTM and CDR2 ANQGSEA. The CDR3 runs 14 residues. Trimming cost V 4 bases and J 9 bases; bases outside gene matches: 7. The chain's CDR3 is CSVVRGGLAGEQFF. CDR3 nucleotide sequence: TGCAGCGTTGTCCGGGGGGGACTAGCGGGTGAGCAGTTCTTC.

In its sample, this clonotype was seen many times. V usage is TRBV5-4 and J usage is TRBJ2-1, with 10 bases that match TRBD1. The junction had 7 bases not matched to a gene; V was cut back by 4 bases and J by 9 bases. In germline, CDR1 is SGHNT, CDR2 YYREEE (reference sequence). The CDR3 loop spans 14 amino acids. The CDR3 region is CASSPSDRGSEQFF. CDR3 DNA: TGTGCCAGCAGCCCTTCGGACAGGGGGAGTGAGCAGTTCTTC.

This clonotype was counted ten times or more. The chain combines TRBV7-6 with TRBJ1-1; 7 nucleotides agree with TRBD1. The germline V gene encodes CDR1 SGHVS and CDR2 FNYEAQ. The V segment lost 4 bases and the J segment 2 bases; nucleotides outside the gene matches: 7. The CDR3 consists of 15 residues. The CDR3 sequence is CASSSGGKGNTEAFF. The CDR3 nucleotides are TGTGCCAGCAGCTCAGGGGGTAAGGGAAACACTGAAGCTTTCTTT.

This clonotype was counted ten times or more. The rearrangement uses TRBV20-1 and TRBJ1-2; D is ambiguous. Germline values: CDR1 DFQATT, CDR2 SNEGSKA (reference sequence). The CDR3 extends over 13 amino acids. V lost 2 bases and J lost 7, with 14 bases in between. CDR3 sequence (DNA): TGCAGTGCTAGAAACCCGACGGTCGGTGGCTACACCTTC. Translation: CSARNPTVGGYTF.